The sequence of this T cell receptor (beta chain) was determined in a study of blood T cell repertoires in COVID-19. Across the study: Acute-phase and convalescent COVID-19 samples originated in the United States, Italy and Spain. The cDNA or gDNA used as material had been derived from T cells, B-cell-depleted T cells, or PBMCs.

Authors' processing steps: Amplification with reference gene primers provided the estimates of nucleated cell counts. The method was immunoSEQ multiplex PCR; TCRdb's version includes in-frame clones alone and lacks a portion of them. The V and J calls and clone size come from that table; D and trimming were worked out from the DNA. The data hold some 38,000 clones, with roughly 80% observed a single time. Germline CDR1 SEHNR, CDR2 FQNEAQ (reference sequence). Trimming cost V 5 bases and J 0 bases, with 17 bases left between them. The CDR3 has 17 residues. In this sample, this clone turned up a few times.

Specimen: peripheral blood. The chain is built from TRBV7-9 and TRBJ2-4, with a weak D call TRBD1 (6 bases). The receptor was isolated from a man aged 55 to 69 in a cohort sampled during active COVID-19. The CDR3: CASSPRQGSLAKNIQYF. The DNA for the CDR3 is TGTGCCAGCAGCCCCCGGCAGGGGAGCCTAGCCAAAAACATTCAGTACTTC.